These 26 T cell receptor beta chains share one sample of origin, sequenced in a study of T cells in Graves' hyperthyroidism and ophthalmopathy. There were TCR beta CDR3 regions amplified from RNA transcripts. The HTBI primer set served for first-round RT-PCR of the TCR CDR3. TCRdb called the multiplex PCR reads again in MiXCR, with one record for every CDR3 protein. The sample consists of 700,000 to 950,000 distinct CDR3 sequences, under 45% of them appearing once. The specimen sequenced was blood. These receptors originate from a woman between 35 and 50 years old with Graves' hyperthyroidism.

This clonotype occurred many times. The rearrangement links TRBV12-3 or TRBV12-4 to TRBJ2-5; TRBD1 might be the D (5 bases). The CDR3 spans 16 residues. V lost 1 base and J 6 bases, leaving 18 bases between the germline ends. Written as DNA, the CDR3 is TGTGCCAGCAGTTTAGTGCTGGGGCAGGGCGGACAGACCCAGTACTTC. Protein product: CASSLVLGQGGQTQYF.

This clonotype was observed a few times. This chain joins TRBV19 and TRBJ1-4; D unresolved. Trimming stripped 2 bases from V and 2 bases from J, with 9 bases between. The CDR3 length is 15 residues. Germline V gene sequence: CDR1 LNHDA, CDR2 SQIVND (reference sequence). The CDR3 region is CASSISRGTNEKLFF. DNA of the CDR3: TGTGCCAGTAGTATATCGCGAGGGACTAATGAAAAACTGTTTTTT.

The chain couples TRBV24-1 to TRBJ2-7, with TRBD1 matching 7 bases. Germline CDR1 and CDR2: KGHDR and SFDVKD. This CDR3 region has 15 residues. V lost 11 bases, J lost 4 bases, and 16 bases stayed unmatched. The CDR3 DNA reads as TGTGCCAGCAGAACTGAGCGGACAGGACCTTACGAGCAGTACTTC. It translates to CASRTERTGPYEQYF.

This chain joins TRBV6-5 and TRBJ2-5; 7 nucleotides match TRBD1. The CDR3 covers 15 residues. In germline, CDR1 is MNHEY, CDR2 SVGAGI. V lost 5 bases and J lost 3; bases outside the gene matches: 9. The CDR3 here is CASSPPPGTEETQYF. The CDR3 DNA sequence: TGTGCCAGCAGTCCCCCCCCCGGGACAGAAGAGACCCAGTACTTC.

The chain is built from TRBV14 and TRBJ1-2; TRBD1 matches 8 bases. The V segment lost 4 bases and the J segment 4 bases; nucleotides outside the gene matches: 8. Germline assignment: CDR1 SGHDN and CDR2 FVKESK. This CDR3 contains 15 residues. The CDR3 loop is CASSLFGTGTYGYTF. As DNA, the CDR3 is TGTGCCAGCAGCCTCTTCGGGACAGGTACCTATGGCTACACCTTC.

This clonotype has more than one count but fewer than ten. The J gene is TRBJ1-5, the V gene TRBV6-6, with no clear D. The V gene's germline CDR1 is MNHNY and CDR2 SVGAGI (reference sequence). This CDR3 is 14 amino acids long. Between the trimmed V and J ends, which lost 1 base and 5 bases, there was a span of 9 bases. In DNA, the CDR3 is TGTGCCAGCAGTTACTTAGAATTAGATCAGCCCCAGCATTTT. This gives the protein CASSYLELDQPQHF.

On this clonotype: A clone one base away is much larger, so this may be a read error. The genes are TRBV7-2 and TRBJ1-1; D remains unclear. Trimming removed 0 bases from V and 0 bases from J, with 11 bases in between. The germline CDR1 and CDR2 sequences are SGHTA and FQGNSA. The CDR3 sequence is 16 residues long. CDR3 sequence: CTSSLAVGLVNTEAFF. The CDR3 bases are TGTACCAGCAGCTTAGCGGTAGGGCTGGTGAACACTGAAGCTTTCTTT.

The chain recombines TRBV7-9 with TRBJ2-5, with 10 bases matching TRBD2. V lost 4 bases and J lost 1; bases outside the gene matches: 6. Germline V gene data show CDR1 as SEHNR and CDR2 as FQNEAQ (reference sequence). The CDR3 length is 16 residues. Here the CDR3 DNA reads TGTGCCAGCAGCTCGACCCTAGCGGGAGTCCAAGAGACCCAGTACTTC. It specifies CASSSTLAGVQETQYF.

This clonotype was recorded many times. The chain's CDR3 is CASIRGNEQYF. CDR3 sequence (DNA): TGTGCCAGCATACGGGGAAACGAGCAGTACTTC. This chain links TRBV2 with TRBJ2-7, with a weak D call TRBD2 (5 bases). V dropped 7 bases and J dropped 5 bases, with 9 bases sitting between them. This CDR3 contains 11 residues. Germline V gives CDR1 SNHLY, CDR2 FYNNEI.

CDR3 bases: TGTGCCAGCAGTCGGACAGTCAATAACTATGGCTACACCTTC. It encodes CASSRTVNNYGYTF. The J gene is TRBJ1-2, the V gene TRBV12-3 or TRBV12-4, with D perhaps TRBD1 (6 bases). Deletions cut 5 bases from V and 1 base from J, with 11 bases between. The CDR3 is 14 amino acids.

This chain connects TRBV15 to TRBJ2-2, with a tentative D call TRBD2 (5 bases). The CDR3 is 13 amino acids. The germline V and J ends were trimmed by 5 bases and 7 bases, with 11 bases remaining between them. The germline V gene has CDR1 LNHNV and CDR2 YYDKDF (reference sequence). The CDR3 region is CATSQSGGGELFF. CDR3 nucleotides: TGTGCCACCAGCCAAAGCGGAGGCGGGGAGCTGTTTTTT.

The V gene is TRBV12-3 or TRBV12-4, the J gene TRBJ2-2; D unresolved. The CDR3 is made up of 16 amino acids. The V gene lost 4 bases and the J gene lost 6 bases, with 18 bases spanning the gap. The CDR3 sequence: CASSSRGAISSGELFF. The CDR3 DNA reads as TGTGCCAGCAGTTCCCGAGGCGCAATTTCGTCCGGGGAGCTGTTTTTT.

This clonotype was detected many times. The CDR3 DNA reads TGTGCCAGTAGTATGGGGACACCAGCTAACTATGGCTACACCTTC. It is translated as CASSMGTPANYGYTF. The chain combines TRBV19 with TRBJ1-2; D is perhaps TRBD1 (6 bases). The CDR3 is 15 residues long. Germline V CDR1 and CDR2: LNHDA, SQIVND (reference sequence). V lost 3 bases, J lost 0 bases, and 11 bases lay in between.

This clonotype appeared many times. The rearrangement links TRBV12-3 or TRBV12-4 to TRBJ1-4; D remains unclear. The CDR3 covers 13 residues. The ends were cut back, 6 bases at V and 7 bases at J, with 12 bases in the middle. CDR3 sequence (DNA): TGTGCCAGCAGGCCCGGGTTGTTTGAAAAACTGTTTTTT. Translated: CASRPGLFEKLFF.

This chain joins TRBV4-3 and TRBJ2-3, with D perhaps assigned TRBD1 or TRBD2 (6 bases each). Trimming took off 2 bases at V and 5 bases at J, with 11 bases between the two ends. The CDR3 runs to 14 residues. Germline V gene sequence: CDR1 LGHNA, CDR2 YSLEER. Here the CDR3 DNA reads TGCGCCAGCAGCCAAAGGGGGGTGGGAGATACGCAGTATTTT. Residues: CASSQRGVGDTQYF.

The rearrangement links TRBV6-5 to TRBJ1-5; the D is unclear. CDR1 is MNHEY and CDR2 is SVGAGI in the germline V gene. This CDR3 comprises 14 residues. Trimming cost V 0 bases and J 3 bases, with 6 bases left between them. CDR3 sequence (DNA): TGTGCCAGCAGTTACTCGACGGCCAATCAGCCCCAGCATTTT. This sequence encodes CASSYSTANQPQHF.

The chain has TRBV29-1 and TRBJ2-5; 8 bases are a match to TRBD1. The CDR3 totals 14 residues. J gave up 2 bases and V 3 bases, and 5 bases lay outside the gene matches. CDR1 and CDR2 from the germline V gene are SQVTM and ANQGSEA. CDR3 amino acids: CSVDPGQGQETQYF. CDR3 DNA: TGCAGCGTTGATCCCGGACAGGGACAAGAGACCCAGTACTTC.

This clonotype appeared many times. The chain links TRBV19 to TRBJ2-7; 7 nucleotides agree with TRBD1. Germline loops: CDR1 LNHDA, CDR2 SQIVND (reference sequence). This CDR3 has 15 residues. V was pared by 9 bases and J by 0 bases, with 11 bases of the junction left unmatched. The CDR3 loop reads CASRATGMSSYEQYF. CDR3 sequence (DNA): TGTGCCAGCCGAGCGACAGGGATGAGCTCCTACGAGCAGTACTTC.

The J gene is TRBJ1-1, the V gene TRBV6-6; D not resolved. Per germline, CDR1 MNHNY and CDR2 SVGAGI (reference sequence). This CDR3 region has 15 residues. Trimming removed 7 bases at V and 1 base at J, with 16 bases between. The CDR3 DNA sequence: TGTGCCAGCACCATAAAGCTGATAGAGAACACTGAAGCTTTCTTT. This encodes CASTIKLIENTEAFF.

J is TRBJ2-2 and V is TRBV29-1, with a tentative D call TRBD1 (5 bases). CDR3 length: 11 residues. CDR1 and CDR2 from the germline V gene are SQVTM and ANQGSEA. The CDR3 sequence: CSGAGTGELFF. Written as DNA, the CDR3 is TGCAGTGGGGCCGGCACCGGGGAGCTGTTTTTT.

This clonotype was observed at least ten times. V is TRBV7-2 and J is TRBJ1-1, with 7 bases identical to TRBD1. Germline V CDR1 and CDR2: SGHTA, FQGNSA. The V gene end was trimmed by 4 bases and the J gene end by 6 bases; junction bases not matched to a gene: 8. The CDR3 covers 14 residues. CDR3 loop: CASSWTGFDAEAFF. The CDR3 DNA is TGTGCCAGCAGCTGGACAGGATTTGACGCTGAAGCTTTCTTT. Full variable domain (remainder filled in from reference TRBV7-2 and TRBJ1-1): GAGVSQSPSNKVTEKGKDVELRCDPISGHTALYWYRQSLGQGLEFLIYFQGNSAPDKSGLPSDRFSAERTGGSVSTLTIQRTQQEDSAVYLCASSWTGFDAEAFFGQGTRLTVV.

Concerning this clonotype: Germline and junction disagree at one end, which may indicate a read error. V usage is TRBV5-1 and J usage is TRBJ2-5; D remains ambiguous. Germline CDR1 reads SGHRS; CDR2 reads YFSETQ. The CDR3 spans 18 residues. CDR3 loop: CASSQDRFTLSEQETQYF. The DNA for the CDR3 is TGTGCCAGCAGCCAAGATAGGTTTACGTTATCGGAACAAGAGACCCAGTACTTC.

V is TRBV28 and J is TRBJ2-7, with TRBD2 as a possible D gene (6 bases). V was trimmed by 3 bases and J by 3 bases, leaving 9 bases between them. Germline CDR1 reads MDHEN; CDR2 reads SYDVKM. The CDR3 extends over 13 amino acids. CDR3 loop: CASSLGGLYEQYF. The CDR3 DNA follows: TGTGCCAGCAGTTTGGGGGGACTCTACGAGCAGTACTTC.

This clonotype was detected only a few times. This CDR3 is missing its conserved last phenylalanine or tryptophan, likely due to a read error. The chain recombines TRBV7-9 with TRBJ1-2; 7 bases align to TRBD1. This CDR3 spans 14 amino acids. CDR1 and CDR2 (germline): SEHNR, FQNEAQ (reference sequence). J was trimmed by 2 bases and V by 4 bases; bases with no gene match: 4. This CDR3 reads CASSSAGGNYGYTL. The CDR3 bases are TGTGCCAGCAGCTCAGCAGGGGGGAACTATGGCTACACCCTC.

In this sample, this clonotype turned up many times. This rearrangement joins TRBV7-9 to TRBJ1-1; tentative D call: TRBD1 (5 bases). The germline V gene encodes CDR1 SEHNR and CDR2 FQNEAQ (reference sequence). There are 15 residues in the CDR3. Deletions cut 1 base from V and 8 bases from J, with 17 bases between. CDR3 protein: CASSLVQAGSGEAFF. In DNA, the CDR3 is TGTGCCAGCAGCTTAGTACAGGCAGGTTCGGGGGAAGCTTTCTTT.

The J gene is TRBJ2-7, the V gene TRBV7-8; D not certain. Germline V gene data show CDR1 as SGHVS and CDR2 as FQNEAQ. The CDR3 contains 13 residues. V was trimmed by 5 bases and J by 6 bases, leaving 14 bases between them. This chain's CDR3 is CASSQSILGEQYF. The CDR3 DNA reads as TGTGCCAGCAGCCAATCCATCCTAGGCGAGCAGTACTTC.